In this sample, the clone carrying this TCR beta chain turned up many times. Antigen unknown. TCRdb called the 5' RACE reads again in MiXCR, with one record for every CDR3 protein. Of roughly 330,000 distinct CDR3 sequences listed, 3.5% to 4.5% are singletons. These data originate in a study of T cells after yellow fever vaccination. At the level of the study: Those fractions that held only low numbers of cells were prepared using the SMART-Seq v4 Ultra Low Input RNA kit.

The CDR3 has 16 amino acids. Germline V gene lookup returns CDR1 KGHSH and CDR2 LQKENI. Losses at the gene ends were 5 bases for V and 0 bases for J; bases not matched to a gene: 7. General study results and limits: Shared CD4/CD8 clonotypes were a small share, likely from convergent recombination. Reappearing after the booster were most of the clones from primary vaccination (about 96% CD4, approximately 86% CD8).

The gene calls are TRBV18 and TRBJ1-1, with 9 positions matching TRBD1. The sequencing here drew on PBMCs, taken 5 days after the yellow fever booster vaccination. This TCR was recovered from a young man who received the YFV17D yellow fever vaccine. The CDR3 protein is CASSAGTGSMNTEAFF. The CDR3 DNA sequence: TGTGCCAGCTCAGCCGGGACAGGGTCTATGAACACTGAAGCTTTCTTT.